This TCR beta chain was identified in a study of OX40 agonist ivuxolimab in advanced cancers. As for the study in general: Patient treatment consisted of intravenous ivuxolimab administration every 2 weeks at 0.01 to 10 mg/kg. The study, taken as a whole, reports: Among the lowest peripheral clonal expansion occurred in 0.1-3.0 mg/kg partial responders. Which antigen the expanded peripheral T cells recognized is unknown.

Patients with a history of autoimmune disease or on systemic immunosuppression were excluded. The CDR3 contains 15 residues. The germline V gene encodes CDR1 SGHTA and CDR2 FQGNSA. V was shortened by 1 base and J by 1 base, with 10 bases between the two germline ends. Repertoires were generated with immunoSEQ multiplex PCR, while TCRdb's copy carries only in-frame clones and drops some. The repertoire holds under 70,000 clones, with roughly 88% as singletons. With respect to this clone: The antigen remains unidentified.

The sample was CD4+ or CD8+ T cells sorted from blood, taken in a trial of the OX40 agonist ivuxolimab. The V and J genes are TRBV7-2 and TRBJ1-2, with D uncertain. This receptor was obtained from an adult with an advanced solid tumor such as melanoma, head and neck, liver or kidney cancer. CDR3 DNA: TGTGCCAGCAGCTTAGGGGAAACAGTTAACTATGGCTACACCTTC. Protein product: CASSLGETVNYGYTF.